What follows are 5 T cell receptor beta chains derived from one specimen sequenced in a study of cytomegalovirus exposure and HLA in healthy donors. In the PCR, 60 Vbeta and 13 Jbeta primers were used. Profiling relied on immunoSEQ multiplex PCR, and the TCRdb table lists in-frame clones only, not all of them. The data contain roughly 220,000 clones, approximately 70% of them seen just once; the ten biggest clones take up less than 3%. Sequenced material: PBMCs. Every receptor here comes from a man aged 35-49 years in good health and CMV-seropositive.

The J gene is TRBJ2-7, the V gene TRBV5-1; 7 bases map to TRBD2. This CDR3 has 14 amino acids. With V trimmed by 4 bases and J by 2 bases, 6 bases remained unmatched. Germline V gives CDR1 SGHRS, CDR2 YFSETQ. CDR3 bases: TGCGCCAGCAGCCACGGCAGCGGGGCCTACGAGCAGTACTTC. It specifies CASSHGSGAYEQYF.

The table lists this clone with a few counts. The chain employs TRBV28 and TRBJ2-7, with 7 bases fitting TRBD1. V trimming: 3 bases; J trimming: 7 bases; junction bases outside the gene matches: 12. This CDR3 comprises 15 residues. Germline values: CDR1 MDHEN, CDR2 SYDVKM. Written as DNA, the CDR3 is TGTGCCAGCAGTTTTATAAAGGGGGCAAAGAGGGAGCAGTACTTC. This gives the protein CASSFIKGAKREQYF. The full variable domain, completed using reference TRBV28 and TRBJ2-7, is DVKVTQSSRYLVKRTGEKVFLECVQDMDHENMFWYRQDPGLGLRLIYFSYDVKMKEKGDIPEGYSVSREKKERFSLILESASTNQTSMYLCASSFIKGAKREQYFGPGTRLTVT.

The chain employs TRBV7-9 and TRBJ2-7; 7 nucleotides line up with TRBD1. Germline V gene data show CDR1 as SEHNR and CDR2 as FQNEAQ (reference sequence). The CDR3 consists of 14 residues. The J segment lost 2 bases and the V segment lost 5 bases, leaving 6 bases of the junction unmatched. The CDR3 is CASSITGATYEQYF. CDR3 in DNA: TGTGCCAGCAGCATTACAGGGGCAACCTACGAGCAGTACTTC.

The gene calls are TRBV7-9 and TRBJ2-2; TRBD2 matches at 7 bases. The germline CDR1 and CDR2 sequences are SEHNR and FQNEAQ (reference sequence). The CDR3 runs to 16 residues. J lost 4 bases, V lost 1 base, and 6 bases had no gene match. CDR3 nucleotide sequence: TGTGCCAGCAGCTTAGTGGGAGGGAGAAGCACCGGGGAGCTGTTTTTT. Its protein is CASSLVGGRSTGELFF.

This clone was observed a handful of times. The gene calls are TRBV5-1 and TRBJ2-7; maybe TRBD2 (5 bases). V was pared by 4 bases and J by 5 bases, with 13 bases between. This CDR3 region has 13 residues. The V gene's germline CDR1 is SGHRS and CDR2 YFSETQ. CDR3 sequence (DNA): TGCGCCAGCAGCGACGGGATTCCCGACGAGCAGTACTTC. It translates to CASSDGIPDEQYF.